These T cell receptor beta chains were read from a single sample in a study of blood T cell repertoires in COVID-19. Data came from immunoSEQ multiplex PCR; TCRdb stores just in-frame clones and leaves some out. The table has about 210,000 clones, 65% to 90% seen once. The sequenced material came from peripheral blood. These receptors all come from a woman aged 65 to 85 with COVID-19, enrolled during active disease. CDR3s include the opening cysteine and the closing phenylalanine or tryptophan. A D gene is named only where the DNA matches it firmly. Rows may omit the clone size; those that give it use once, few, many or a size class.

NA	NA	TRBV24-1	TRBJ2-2	TGTGCCACCAGTGATCCGCAGGGGTCCGGGGAGCTGTTTTTT	CATSDPQGSGELFF
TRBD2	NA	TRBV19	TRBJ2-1	TGTGCCAGTAGTACAAATAGCGGGCCGGCTTCTTACAATGAGCAGTTCTTC	CASSTNSGPASYNEQFF
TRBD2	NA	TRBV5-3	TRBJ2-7	TGTGCCAGAAGCGCTAGCGGGAGCAACTCCTACGAGCAGTACTTC	CARSASGSNSYEQYF
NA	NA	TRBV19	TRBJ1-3	TGTGCCAGTAATCCCCCCGGACTGGGATCCACTGGAAACACCATATATTTT	CASNPPGLGSTGNTIYF
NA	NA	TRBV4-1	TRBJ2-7	TGCGCCAGCAGCCAATCGACAGGACTTTCCTACGAGCAGTACTTC	CASSQSTGLSYEQYF
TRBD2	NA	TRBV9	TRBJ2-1	TGTGCCAGCAGCGTAGTCCCCCTAGCGGGAGGGTACAATGAGCAGTTCTTC	CASSVVPLAGGYNEQFF
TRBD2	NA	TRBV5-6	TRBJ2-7	TGTGCCAGCAGCTACGGACTAGCGGGAGCGGAGTACGAGCAGTACTTC	CASSYGLAGAEYEQYF
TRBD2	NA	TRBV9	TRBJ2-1	TGTGCCAGCAGCGTAGGGGGAGGGTCCCCCGTGTACAATGAGCAGTTCTTC	CASSVGGGSPVYNEQFF
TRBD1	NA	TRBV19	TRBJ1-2	TGTGCCAGTAGTTTGGACAGGGAGTCGTATGGCTACACCTTC	CASSLDRESYGYTF
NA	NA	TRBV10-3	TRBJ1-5	TGTGCCATCAGTGGGACACAGGGAAATCAGCCCCAGCATTTT	CAISGTQGNQPQHF
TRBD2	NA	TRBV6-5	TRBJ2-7	TGTGCCAGCACGGGACTAGGCCGCGAGCAGTACTTC	CASTGLGREQYF
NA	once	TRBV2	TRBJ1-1	TGTGCCAGCAGTGGGTCTAGAGGGGGCACTGAAGCTTTCTTT	CASSGSRGGTEAFF
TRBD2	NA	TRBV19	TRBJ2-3	TGTGCCAGTAGTATAGATAAGGTAGCGGGGGGGACGCAGTATTTT	CASSIDKVAGGTQYF
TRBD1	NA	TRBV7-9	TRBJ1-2	TGTGCCAGCAGCCTACAGGGGGCGGATGGCTACACCTTC	CASSLQGADGYTF
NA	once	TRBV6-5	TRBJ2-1	TGTGCCAGCATAAGGGACAACCACTCCTACAATGAGCAGTTCTTC	CASIRDNHSYNEQFF
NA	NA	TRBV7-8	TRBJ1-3	TGTGCCAGCAGCTTAAGCAGGGGCTCTGGAAACACCATATATTTT	CASSLSRGSGNTIYF
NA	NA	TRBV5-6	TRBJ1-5	TGTGCCAGCAGCTTCCGGGACGGCCGGGGGAGCAATCAGCCCCAGCATTTT	CASSFRDGRGSNQPQHF
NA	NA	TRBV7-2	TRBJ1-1	TGTGCCAGCAGCATACAGGGAAGGAACACTGAAGCTTTCTTT	CASSIQGRNTEAFF
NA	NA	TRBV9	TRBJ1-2	TGTGCCAGCAGCGTAGGGTCAGGGTGGGATGGCTACACCTTC	CASSVGSGWDGYTF
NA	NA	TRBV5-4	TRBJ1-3	TGTGCCAGCAGCCCGACGGGGACTCAAGACACCATATATTTT	CASSPTGTQDTIYF
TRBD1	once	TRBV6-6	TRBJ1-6	TGTGCCAGCAGTTACCCGACAGGGACAGGGTCACCCCTCCACTTT	CASSYPTGTGSPLHF
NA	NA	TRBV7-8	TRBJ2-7	TGTGCCAGCAGCTCCCACTCGCGGGGTTACGAGCAGTACTTC	CASSSHSRGYEQYF
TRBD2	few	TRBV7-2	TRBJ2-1	TGTGCCAGCAGCTTAGCCGGGGGGTCCTGGTCCTACAATGAGCAGTTCTTC	CASSLAGGSWSYNEQFF
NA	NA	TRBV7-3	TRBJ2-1	TGTGCCAGCAGCTTAAGCGGACAGAGCAATGAGCAGTTCTTC	CASSLSGQSNEQFF
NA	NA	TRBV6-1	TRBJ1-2	TGTGCCAGCAGTGAATGGACAGATTCATACTATGGCTACACCTTC	CASSEWTDSYYGYTF
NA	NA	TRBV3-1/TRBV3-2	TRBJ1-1	TGTGCCAGCAGCCAAGGCTTTGCGGGCACTGAAGCTTTCTTT	CASSQGFAGTEAFF
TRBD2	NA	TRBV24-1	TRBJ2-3	TGTGCCACCAGTCAAAGCGGGGTTTACACAGATACGCAGTATTTT	CATSQSGVYTDTQYF
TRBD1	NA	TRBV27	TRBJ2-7	TGTGCCAGCAGACAACTTCGGACAGGGGGTCCCTACGAGCAGTACTTC	CASRQLRTGGPYEQYF
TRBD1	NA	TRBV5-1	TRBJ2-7	TGCGCCAGCAGCTTGGGACAGGGGAGGACCTACGAGCAGTACTTC	CASSLGQGRTYEQYF
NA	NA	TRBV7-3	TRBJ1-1	TGTGCCAGCAGCTTTCGTGGAGGGTCCAACACTGAAGCTTTCTTT	CASSFRGGSNTEAFF